The 17 T cell receptor beta chains presented below share a single source sample, sequenced in a study of T cells in Graves' hyperthyroidism and ophthalmopathy. RNA transcripts yielded amplified TCR beta CDR3 regions. Researchers ran a first-round RT-PCR on the TCR CDR3 using the HTBI primer set. From the multiplex PCR reads, TCRdb called clonotypes with MiXCR, one entry per CDR3 protein. The sample has a few hundred thousand distinct CDR3 sequences, less than 20% seen once; the top ten hold 35% to 50%. Sample: blood. These receptors were taken from a man aged 18 to 30 with Graves' ophthalmopathy.

This clonotype was seen at least ten times. This chain links TRBV5-1 with TRBJ2-2; 9 bases map to TRBD1. The CDR3 totals 15 residues. The trim removed 3 bases at V and 2 bases at J, leaving 2 bases unmatched. Germline CDR1 SGHRS, CDR2 YFSETQ. The CDR3 bases are TGCGCCAGCAGCTGGACAGGGGATAACACCGGGGAGCTGTTTTTT. This gives the protein CASSWTGDNTGELFF.

This clonotype was counted ten times or more. The chain carries TRBV28 and TRBJ1-2; 8 nucleotides match TRBD1. V dropped 3 bases and J dropped 5; count of bases not matched to a gene: 8. Germline values: CDR1 MDHEN, CDR2 SYDVKM. CDR3 size: 15 residues. CDR3 sequence reads: CASSFIQGAIYGYTF. CDR3 bases: TGTGCCAGCAGTTTCATCCAGGGGGCGATTTATGGCTACACCTTC.

This clonotype was recorded many times. The chain carries TRBV3-1 and TRBJ1-6, with 7 bases matching TRBD1. This CDR3 spans 15 amino acids. With 4 bases clipped from V and 7 bases from J, the junction kept 7 bases outside the gene matches. Germline assignment: CDR1 LGHDT and CDR2 YNNKEL (reference sequence). The chain's CDR3 is CASSPRTGGNSPLHF. As DNA, the CDR3 is TGTGCCAGCAGCCCGCGGACAGGAGGAAATTCACCCCTCCACTTT.

This clonotype was seen ten or more times. V is TRBV7-6 and J is TRBJ1-1; 8 positions agree with TRBD1. Germline CDR1 reads SGHVS; CDR2 reads FNYEAQ. The CDR3 loop spans 14 amino acids. The junction had 4 bases not matched to a gene; V was cut back by 2 bases and J by 5 bases. The CDR3 DNA sequence: TGTGCCAGCAGCTTAAAAGGGGACAGGACTGAAGCTTTCTTT. It translates to CASSLKGDRTEAFF.

This clonotype has ten or more counts. In DNA, the CDR3 is TGTGCCAGCAGCGCTATGTCGGGGAAATCCTACGAGCAGTACTTC. Protein product: CASSAMSGKSYEQYF. The V and J genes are TRBV3-1 and TRBJ2-7, with D tentatively TRBD2 (5 bases). This CDR3 has 15 amino acids. V was cut by 5 bases and J by 1 base, with 15 bases left in between. CDR1 is LGHDT and CDR2 is YNNKEL in the germline V gene (reference sequence).

There are a few counts of this clonotype. This sequence joins TRBV13 and TRBJ1-4; no clear D gene. The germline V gene has CDR1 PRHDT and CDR2 FYEKMQ (reference sequence). The CDR3 is made up of 14 amino acids. Trimming cost V 0 bases and J 1 base, with 3 bases left between them. CDR3 nucleotide sequence: TGTGCCAGCAGCTTAGGCCTAACTAATGAAAAACTGTTTTTT. It is translated as CASSLGLTNEKLFF. Full variable domain (missing parts from reference TRBV13 and TRBJ1-4): AAGVIQSPRHLIKEKRETATLKCYPIPRHDTVYWYQQGPGQDPQFLISFYEKMQSDKGSIPDRFSAQQFSDYHSELNMSSLELGDSALYFCASSLGLTNEKLFFGSGTQLSVL.

The CDR3: CASRGPYNEQFF. The CDR3 nucleotides are TGTGCCAGCCGGGGCCCCTACAATGAGCAGTTCTTC. The chain couples TRBV7-9 to TRBJ2-1; D may correspond to TRBD1 or TRBD2 (5 bases each). Deletions cut 8 bases from V and 2 bases from J, with 7 bases between. CDR3 size: 12 residues. CDR1 and CDR2 from the germline V gene are SEHNR and FQNEAQ (reference sequence). The whole variable domain, filled in from reference TRBV7-9 and TRBJ2-1, reads DTGVSQNPRHKITKRGQNVTFRCDPISEHNRLYWYRQTLGQGPEFLTYFQNEAQLEKSRLLSDRFSAERPKGSFSTLEIQRTEQGDSAMYLCASRGPYNEQFFGPGTRLTVL.

This clonotype showed up just a few times. This chain connects TRBV5-4 to TRBJ2-6; 8 bases agree with TRBD1. Germline assignment: CDR1 SGHNT and CDR2 YYREEE (reference sequence). J gave up 0 bases and V 4 bases, and 9 bases lay outside the gene matches. The CDR3 totals 18 residues. CDR3 nucleotides: TGTGCCAGCAGCCAGCAGTTGGGACAGGCCTCTGGGGCCAACGTCCTGACTTTC. It yields the protein CASSQQLGQASGANVLTF.

This clonotype was seen at least ten times. The chain uses TRBV2 and TRBJ2-7, with a weak D call TRBD2 (6 bases). The V end was cut by 3 bases, the J end by 0 bases, with 12 bases between. The CDR3 extends over 15 amino acids. CDR1 is SNHLY and CDR2 is FYNNEI in the germline V gene. CDR3 sequence reads: CASSDGGASSYEQYF. CDR3 DNA: TGTGCCAGCAGTGATGGAGGGGCCTCCTCCTACGAGCAGTACTTC.

There are many counts of this clonotype. The chain combines TRBV12-3 or TRBV12-4 with TRBJ1-1; D not certain. The CDR3 loop spans 14 amino acids. Trimming removed 6 bases from V and 3 bases from J, with 14 bases in between. Written as DNA, the CDR3 is TGTGCCAGCAGCCGTGCGGGGAAGGACACTGAAGCTTTCTTT. Translating it yields CASSRAGKDTEAFF.

This clonotype has a count of ten or more. The chain is built from TRBV12-3 or TRBV12-4 and TRBJ1-1; no clear D. The length of the CDR3 is 10 residues. V gave up 6 bases and J gave up 8 bases, with 7 bases separating them. The DNA of the CDR3 is TGTGCCAGCAGCCTTAGGGAAGCTTTCTTT. Its translation is CASSLREAFF.

This clonotype was seen repeatedly, ten times or more. The chain employs TRBV6-1 and TRBJ2-1; 11 bases fit TRBD2. The CDR3 totals 16 residues. V dropped 2 bases and J dropped 5; count of bases not matched to a gene: 5. CDR1 is MNHNS, CDR2 SASEGT, per germline. The CDR3 DNA reads as TGTGCCAGCAGTGAAAGAGTAGCGGGGGGGAACAATGAGCAGTTCTTC. Amino acid sequence: CASSERVAGGNNEQFF.

This clonotype was counted between two and nine times. V and J are TRBV12-3 or TRBV12-4 and TRBJ1-4; D may be TRBD1 (5 bases). The V gene lost 3 bases and the J gene lost 0 bases, with 11 bases spanning the gap. The CDR3 runs to 16 residues. In DNA form, the CDR3 reads TGTGCCAGCAGTTTCGGGGGGGGGTCAACTAATGAAAAACTGTTTTTT. It codes for CASSFGGGSTNEKLFF.

The chain uses TRBV5-5 and TRBJ2-7; no reliable D call. The V gene's germline CDR1 is SGHKS and CDR2 YYEKEE (reference sequence). Deletions cut 3 bases from V and 0 bases from J, with 10 bases between. The CDR3 sequence is 14 residues long. The CDR3 DNA is TGTGCCAGCAGCTCCAAGGCAGCCTCCTACGAGCAGTACTTC. Its translation: CASSSKAASYEQYF.

The V call is TRBV12-5, the J call TRBJ2-7; D assignment may be TRBD1 or TRBD2 (6 bases each). From germline, CDR1 is LGHNT and CDR2 FRNRAP. CDR3 length: 15 amino acids. Trimming took off 2 bases at V and 3 bases at J, with 14 bases between the two ends. The CDR3 DNA reads as TGTGCTAGTGGTTTGTGCAGGGGACTGGACTACGAGCAGTACTTC. Amino acid sequence: CASGLCRGLDYEQYF.

Comment on this clonotype: A junction end diverges from the germline sequence, so it may reflect a read error. V is TRBV7-6 and J is TRBJ2-3; 11 bases are shared with TRBD2. The CDR3 has 18 residues. Per the germline V gene, CDR1 is SGHVS and CDR2 is FNYEAQ. The CDR3 nucleotides read TGTGCCGGCAGCTTATATAGCGGGGGGGACTCCTTCACAGATACGCAGTATTTT. Its protein product is CAGSLYSGGDSFTDTQYF.

This clonotype came up many times. The chain couples TRBV6-2 or TRBV6-3 to TRBJ1-1; perhaps TRBD1 as D (5 bases). CDR3 length: 15 residues. Per germline, CDR1 MNHEY and CDR2 SVGEGT. V was pared by 5 bases and J by 3 bases, with 16 bases between. The CDR3: CASSPLPGGDTEAFF. CDR3 sequence (DNA): TGTGCCAGCAGTCCCCTCCCCGGAGGGGACACTGAAGCTTTCTTT.